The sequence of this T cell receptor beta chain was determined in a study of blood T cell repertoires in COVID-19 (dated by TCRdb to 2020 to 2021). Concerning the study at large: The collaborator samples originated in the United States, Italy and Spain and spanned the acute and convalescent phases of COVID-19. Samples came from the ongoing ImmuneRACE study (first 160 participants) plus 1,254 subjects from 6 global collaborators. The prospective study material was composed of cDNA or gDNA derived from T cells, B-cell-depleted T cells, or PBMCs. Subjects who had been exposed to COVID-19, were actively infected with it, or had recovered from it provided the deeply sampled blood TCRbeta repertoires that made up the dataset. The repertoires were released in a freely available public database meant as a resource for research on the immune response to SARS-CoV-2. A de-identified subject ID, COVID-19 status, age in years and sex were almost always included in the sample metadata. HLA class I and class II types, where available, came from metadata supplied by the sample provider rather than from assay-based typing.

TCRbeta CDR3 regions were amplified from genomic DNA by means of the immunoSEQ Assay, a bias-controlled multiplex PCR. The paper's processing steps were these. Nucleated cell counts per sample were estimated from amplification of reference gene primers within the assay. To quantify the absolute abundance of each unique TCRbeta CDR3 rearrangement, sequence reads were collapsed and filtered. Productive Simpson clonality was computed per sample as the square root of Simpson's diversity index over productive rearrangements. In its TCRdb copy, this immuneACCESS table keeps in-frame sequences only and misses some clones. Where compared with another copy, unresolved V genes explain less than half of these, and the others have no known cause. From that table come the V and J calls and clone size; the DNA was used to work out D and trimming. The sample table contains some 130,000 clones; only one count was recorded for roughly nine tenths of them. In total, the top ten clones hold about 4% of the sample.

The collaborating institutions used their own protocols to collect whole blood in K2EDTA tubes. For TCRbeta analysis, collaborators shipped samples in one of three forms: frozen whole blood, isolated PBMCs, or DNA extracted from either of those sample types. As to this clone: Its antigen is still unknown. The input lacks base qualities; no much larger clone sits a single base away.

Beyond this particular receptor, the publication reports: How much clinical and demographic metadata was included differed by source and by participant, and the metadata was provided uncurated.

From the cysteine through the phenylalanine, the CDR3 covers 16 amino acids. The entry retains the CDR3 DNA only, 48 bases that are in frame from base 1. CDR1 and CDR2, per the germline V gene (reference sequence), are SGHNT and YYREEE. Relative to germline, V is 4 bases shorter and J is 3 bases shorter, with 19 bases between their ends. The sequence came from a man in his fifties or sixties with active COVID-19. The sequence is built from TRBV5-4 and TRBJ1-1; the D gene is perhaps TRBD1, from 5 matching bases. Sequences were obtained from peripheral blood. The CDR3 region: CASSARSKGIHTEAFF. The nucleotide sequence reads TGTGCCAGCAGCGCGCGCAGTAAGGGGATCCACACTGAAGCTTTCTTT.